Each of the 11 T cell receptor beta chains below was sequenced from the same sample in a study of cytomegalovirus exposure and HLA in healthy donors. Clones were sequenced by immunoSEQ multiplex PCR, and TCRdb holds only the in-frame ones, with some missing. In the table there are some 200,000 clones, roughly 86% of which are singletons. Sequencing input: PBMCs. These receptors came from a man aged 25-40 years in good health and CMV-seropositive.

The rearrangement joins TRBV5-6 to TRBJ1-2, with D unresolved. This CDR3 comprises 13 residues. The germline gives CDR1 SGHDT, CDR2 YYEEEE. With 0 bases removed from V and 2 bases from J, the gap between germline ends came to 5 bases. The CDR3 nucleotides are TGTGCCAGCAGCTTGGGCAGAAACTATGGCTACACCTTC. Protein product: CASSLGRNYGYTF.

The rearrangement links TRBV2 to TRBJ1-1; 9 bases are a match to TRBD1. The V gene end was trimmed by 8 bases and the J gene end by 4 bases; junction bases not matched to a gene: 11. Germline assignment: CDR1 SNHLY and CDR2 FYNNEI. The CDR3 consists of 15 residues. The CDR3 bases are TGTGCCAGCTCCATGGACAGGGGCCTGAGCACTGAAGCTTTCTTT. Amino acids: CASSMDRGLSTEAFF.

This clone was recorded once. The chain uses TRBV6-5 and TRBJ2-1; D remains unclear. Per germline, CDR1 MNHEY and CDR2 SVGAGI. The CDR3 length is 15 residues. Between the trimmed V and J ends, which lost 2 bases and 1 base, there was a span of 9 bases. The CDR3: CASSYGVPSYNEQFF. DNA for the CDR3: TGTGCCAGCAGTTACGGGGTACCTTCCTACAATGAGCAGTTCTTC.

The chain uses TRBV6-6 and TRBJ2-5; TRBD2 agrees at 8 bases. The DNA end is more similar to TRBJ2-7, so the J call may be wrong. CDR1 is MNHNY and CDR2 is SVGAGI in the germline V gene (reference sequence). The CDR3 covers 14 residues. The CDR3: CASSSTSGAYEQYF. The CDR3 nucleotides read TGTGCCAGCAGCTCTACTAGCGGTGCCTACGAGCAGTACTTC.

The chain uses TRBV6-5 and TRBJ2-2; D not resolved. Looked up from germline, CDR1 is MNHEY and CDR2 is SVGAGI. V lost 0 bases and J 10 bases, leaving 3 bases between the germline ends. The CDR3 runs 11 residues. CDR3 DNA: TGTGCCAGCAGTTACTCGACGGAGCTGTTTTTT. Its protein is CASSYSTELFF.

The CDR3 protein is CAWSGQGIYGYTF. CDR3 bases: TGTGCCTGGAGTGGACAGGGAATCTATGGCTACACCTTC. The V call is TRBV30, the J call TRBJ1-2; 7 nucleotides line up with TRBD1. The junction had 3 bases not matched to a gene; V was cut back by 1 base and J by 4 bases. The germline CDR1 and CDR2 sequences are GTSNPN and SVGIG (reference sequence). This CDR3 is 13 amino acids long.

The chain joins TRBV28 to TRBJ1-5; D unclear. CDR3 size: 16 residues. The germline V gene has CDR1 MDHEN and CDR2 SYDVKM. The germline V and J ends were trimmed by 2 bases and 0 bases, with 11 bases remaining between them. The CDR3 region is CASSLRGRYSNQPQHF. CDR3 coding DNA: TGTGCCAGCAGTTTACGAGGCCGATATAGCAATCAGCCCCAGCATTTT. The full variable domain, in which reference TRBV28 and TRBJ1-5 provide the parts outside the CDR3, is DVKVTQSSRYLVKRTGEKVFLECVQDMDHENMFWYRQDPGLGLRLIYFSYDVKMKEKGDIPEGYSVSREKKERFSLILESASTNQTSMYLCASSLRGRYSNQPQHFGDGTRLSIL.

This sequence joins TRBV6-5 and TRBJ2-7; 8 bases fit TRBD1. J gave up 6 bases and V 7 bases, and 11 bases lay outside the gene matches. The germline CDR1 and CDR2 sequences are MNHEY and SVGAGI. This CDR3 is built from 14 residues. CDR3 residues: CASTSTGGNFEQYF. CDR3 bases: TGTGCCAGCACCTCTACAGGGGGGAATTTCGAGCAGTACTTC.

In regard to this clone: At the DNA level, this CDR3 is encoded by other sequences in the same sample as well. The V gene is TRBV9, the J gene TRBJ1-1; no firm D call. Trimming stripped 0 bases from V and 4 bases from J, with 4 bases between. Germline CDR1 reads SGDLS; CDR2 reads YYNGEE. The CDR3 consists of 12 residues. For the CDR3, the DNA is TGTGCCAGCAGCGTAGGAGGCACTGAAGCTTTCTTT. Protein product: CASSVGGTEAFF.

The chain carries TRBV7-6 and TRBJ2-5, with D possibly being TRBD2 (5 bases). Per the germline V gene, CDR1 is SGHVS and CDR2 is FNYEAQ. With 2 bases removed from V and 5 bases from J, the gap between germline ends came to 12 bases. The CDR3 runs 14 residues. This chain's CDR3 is CASSLRSQRETQYF. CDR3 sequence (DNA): TGTGCCAGCAGCTTACGGTCCCAGCGGGAGACCCAGTACTTC.

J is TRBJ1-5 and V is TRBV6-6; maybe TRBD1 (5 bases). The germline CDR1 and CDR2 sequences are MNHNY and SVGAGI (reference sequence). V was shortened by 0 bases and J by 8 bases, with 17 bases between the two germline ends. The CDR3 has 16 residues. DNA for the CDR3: TGTGCCAGCAGTTACTCAACCGGGACCGGGTCGAAGCCCCAGCATTTT. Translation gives CASSYSTGTGSKPQHF.